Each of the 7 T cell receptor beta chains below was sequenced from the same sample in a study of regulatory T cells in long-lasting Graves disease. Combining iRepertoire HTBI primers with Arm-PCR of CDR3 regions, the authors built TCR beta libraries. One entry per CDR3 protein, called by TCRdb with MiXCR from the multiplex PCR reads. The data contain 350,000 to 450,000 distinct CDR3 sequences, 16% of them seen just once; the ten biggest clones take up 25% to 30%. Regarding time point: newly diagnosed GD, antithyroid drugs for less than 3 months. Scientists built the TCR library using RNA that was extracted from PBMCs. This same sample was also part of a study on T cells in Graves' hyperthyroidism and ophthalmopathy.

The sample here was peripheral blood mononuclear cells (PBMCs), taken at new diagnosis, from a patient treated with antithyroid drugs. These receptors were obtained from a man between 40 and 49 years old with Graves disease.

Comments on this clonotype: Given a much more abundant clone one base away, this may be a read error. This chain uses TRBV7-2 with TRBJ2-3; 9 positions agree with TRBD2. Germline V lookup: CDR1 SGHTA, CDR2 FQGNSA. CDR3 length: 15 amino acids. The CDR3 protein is CVSTPGLAGTDTQYF. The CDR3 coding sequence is TGTGTCAGCACCCCGGGACTAGCAGGCACAGATACGCAGTATTTT.

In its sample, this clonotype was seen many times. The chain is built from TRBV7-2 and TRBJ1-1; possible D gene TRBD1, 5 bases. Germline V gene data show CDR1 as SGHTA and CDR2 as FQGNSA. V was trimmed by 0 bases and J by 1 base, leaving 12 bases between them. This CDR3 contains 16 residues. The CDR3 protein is CASSLASDSWNTEAFF. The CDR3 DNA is TGTGCCAGCAGCTTAGCGTCCGACAGTTGGAACACTGAAGCTTTCTTT.

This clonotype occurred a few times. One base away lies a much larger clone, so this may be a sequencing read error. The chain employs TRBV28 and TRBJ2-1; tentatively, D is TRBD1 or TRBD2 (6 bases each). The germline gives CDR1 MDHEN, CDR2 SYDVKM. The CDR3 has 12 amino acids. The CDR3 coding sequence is TGTGCCAGCAGTTTATACGGGGGCCCCCCCATCTTC. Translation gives CASSLYGGPPIF.

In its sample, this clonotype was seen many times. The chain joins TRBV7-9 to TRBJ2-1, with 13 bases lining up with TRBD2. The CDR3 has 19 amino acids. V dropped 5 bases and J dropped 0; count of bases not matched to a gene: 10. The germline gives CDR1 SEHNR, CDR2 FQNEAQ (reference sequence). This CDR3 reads CASSHGLAGDSSSYNEQFF. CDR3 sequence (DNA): TGTGCCAGCAGCCACGGACTAGCGGGGGACTCTAGCTCCTACAATGAGCAGTTCTTC.

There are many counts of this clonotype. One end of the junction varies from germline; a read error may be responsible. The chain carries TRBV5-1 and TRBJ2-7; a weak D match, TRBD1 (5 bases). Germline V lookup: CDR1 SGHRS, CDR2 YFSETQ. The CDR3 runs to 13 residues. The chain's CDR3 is CASSFTGTYEQYF. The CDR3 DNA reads TGTGCCAGCAGTTTTACAGGAACCTACGAGCAGTACTTC.

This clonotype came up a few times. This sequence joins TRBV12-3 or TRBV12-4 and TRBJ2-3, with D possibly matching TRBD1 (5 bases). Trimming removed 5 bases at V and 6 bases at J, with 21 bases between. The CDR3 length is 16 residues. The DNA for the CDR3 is TGTGCCAGCAGTGGAGTCGGGTCAGGGATGATGGATACGCAGTATTTT. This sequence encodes CASSGVGSGMMDTQYF.

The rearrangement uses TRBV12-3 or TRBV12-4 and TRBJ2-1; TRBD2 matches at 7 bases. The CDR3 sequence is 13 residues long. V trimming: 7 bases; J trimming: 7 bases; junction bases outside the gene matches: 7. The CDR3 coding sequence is TGTGCCAGCATGGGGGGGGGGAGGAATGAGCAGTTCTTC. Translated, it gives CASMGGGRNEQFF.